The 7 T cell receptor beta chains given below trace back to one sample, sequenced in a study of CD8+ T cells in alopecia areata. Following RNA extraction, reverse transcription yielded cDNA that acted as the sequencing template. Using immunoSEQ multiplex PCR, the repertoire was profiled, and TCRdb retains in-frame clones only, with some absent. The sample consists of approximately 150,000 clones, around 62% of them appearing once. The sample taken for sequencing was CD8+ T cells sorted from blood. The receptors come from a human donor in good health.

The CDR3 nucleotides read TGTGCCAGCAGCTTAGTATTTGCGGGAAATCCTTCAGAAGAGACCCAGTACTTC. It is translated as CASSLVFAGNPSEETQYF. The chain has TRBV7-9 and TRBJ2-5, with a possible D match to TRBD2 (6 bases). The germline V gene encodes CDR1 SEHNR and CDR2 FQNEAQ (reference sequence). This CDR3 region has 18 residues. V was cut by 1 base and J by 3 bases, with 21 bases left in between.

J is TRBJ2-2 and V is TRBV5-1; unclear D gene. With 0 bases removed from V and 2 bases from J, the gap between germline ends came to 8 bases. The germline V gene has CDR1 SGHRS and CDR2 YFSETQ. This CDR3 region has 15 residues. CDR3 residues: CASSLEGFNTGELFF. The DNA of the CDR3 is TGCGCCAGCAGCTTGGAAGGATTTAACACCGGGGAGCTGTTTTTT.

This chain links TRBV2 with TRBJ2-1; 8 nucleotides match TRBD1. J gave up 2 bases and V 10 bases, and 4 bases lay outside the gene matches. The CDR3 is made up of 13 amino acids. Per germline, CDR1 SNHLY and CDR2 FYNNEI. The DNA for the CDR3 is TGTGCCACCCGGGACAGGACCTACAATGAGCAGTTCTTC. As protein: CATRDRTYNEQFF.

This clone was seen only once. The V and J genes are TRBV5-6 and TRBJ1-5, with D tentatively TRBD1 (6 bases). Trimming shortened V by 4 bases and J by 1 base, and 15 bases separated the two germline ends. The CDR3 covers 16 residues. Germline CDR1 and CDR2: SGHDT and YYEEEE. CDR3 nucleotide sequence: TGTGCCAGCAGCCTGTCCCGGGACACCAGCAATCAGCCCCAGCATTTT. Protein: CASSLSRDTSNQPQHF.

The CDR3 coding sequence is TGCAGCGTCCCAGGGGGCGGCACCTTC. It yields the protein CSVPGGGTF. This sequence joins TRBV29-1 and TRBJ1-2, with TRBD1 matching 8 bases. CDR1 SQVTM and CDR2 ANQGSEA come from the germline V gene. This CDR3 contains 9 residues. Trimming removed 6 bases from V and 13 bases from J; junction bases left unmatched: 4.

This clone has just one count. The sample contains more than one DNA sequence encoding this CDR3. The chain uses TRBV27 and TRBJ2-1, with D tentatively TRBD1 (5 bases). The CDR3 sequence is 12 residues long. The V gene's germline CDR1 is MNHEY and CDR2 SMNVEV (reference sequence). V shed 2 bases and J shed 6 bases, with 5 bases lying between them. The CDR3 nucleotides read TGTGCCAGCAGTTTAAGGGGCAATGAGCAGTTCTTC. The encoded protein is CASSLRGNEQFF.

CDR3 loop: CASSLGTGLAADTQYF. Here the CDR3 DNA reads TGTGCCAGCAGCTTGGGGACCGGACTAGCCGCAGATACGCAGTATTTT. V gene TRBV5-5 combines with J gene TRBJ2-3; 8 bases fit TRBD2. Germline V gives CDR1 SGHKS, CDR2 YYEKEE (reference sequence). V was clipped by 0 bases and J by 4 bases; unmatched bases: 7. There are 16 residues in the CDR3.